These 4 T cell receptor beta chains share one sample of origin, sequenced in a study of shared T cell receptors in the human thymus. Profiled with immunoSEQ multiplex PCR; TCRdb holds only in-frame clones, not every one. Of 700,000 to 750,000 clones detected, approximately 83% appear once; the ten largest clones hold roughly 0.01%. These same data were also listed under a study on human thymus T cells.

Sequenced sample: thymocytes. These receptors all come from a girl less than two years old with a congenital heart defect.

This clone occurred once. This sequence joins TRBV6-5 and TRBJ2-3; 7 bases line up with TRBD1. Looked up from germline, CDR1 is MNHEY and CDR2 is SVGAGI. The V gene end was trimmed by 4 bases and the J gene end by 3 bases; junction bases not matched to a gene: 10. The CDR3 totals 16 residues. The CDR3 reads CASSSYRGFVTDTQYF. The CDR3 nucleotides read TGTGCCAGCAGTTCTTACAGGGGATTCGTGACAGATACGCAGTATTTT.

The CDR3 is CASSIRGLSNEQFF. The CDR3 DNA reads as TGTGCCAGCAGCATCAGGGGTTTGAGTAATGAGCAGTTCTTC. The chain carries TRBV6-5 and TRBJ2-1; D is possibly TRBD1 (6 bases). The V gene lost 6 bases and the J gene lost 7 bases, with 16 bases spanning the gap. Germline V CDR1 and CDR2: MNHEY, SVGAGI. The CDR3 is made up of 14 amino acids.

J is TRBJ1-1 and V is TRBV28; D uncertain. Per germline, CDR1 MDHEN and CDR2 SYDVKM. V was shortened by 6 bases and J by 1 base, with 12 bases between the two germline ends. The length of the CDR3 is 14 residues. CDR3 nucleotide sequence: TGTGCCAGCAGAACCCTACGGGGGAACACTGAAGCTTTCTTT. Translation gives CASRTLRGNTEAFF.

The gene calls are TRBV5-1 and TRBJ1-1, with a tentative D call TRBD1 (5 bases). Germline CDR1 and CDR2: SGHRS and YFSETQ. Trimming removed 2 bases at V and 3 bases at J, with 11 bases between. The length of the CDR3 is 14 residues. The CDR3 bases are TGCGCCAGCAGCTTCAGGGCCCGGGACACTGAAGCTTTCTTT. This sequence encodes CASSFRARDTEAFF.